The rows below give T cell receptor beta chains drawn from one sample of a study of molecular identifiers for immune sequencing clone quantification. Each CDR3 protein is one row after TCRdb ran MiXCR on the PCR reads. This sample has about 510,000 distinct CDR3 sequences, with about 20% found just once. Sequenced material: naive CD8+ T cells from blood, with Jurkat cell RNA spiked in. These receptor sequences come from a human donor in good health. Some libraries in this study had Jurkat cell RNA spiked in. Both conserved end residues are part of each CDR3. The order of the fields is D gene, J gene, V gene, clone size, CDR3 DNA, CDR3 protein. D genes are given only for firm matches. Part of the rows lack a size; the others show once, few, many or a class for expanded clones.

D gene: -; J gene: TRBJ2-5; V gene: TRBV9; clone size: few; CDR3 DNA: TGTGCCAGCAGCGTAGGAAGGACAGCAGGAGAGACCCAGTACTTC; CDR3 protein: CASSVGRTAGETQYF
D gene: -; J gene: TRBJ1-1; V gene: TRBV6-5; clone size: many; CDR3 DNA: TGTGCCAGCAGTTACGGGTCTCAGGGCGACACTGAAGCTTTCTTT; CDR3 protein: CASSYGSQGDTEAFF
D gene: TRBD2; J gene: TRBJ2-3; V gene: TRBV20-1; clone size: many; CDR3 DNA: TGCAGTGCTGGGACTAGCGTTAGCACAGATACGCAGTATTTT; CDR3 protein: CSAGTSVSTDTQYF
D gene: -; J gene: TRBJ2-5; V gene: TRBV4-3; clone size: -; CDR3 DNA: TGCGCCAGCAGCCGTTTCATCGGGGACATTCTATACTTC; CDR3 protein: CASSRFIGDILYF
D gene: -; J gene: TRBJ2-2; V gene: TRBV24-1; clone size: -; CDR3 DNA: TGTGCCACCTCCGAGGGCCGTACCGGGGAGCTGTTTTTT; CDR3 protein: CATSEGRTGELFF
D gene: TRBD1; J gene: TRBJ1-5; V gene: TRBV6-2/TRBV6-3; clone size: -; CDR3 DNA: TGTGCCAGCAGCCAAGACAGGGTTGATCAGCTCCAGCATTTT; CDR3 protein: CASSQDRVDQLQHF
D gene: -; J gene: TRBJ2-3; V gene: TRBV5-6; clone size: many; CDR3 DNA: TGTGCCAGCAGCGCGCCCACGGGGCTCACAGATACGCAGTATTTT; CDR3 protein: CASSAPTGLTDTQYF
D gene: -; J gene: TRBJ1-1; V gene: TRBV7-9; clone size: many; CDR3 DNA: TGTGCCAGCAGCTTAGCCACGAACACTGAAGCTTTCTTT; CDR3 protein: CASSLATNTEAFF
D gene: -; J gene: TRBJ1-1; V gene: TRBV7-2; clone size: -; CDR3 DNA: TGTGCCTGCAGCCCCACCGGGCCGAACACTGAAGCTTTCTTT; CDR3 protein: CACSPTGPNTEAFF
D gene: -; J gene: TRBJ2-7; V gene: TRBV5-4; clone size: few; CDR3 DNA: TGTGCCAGCAGCTTTAGTGGGGGCGCCTCCTACGAGCAGTACTTC; CDR3 protein: CASSFSGGASYEQYF
D gene: TRBD2; J gene: TRBJ2-2; V gene: TRBV6-2/TRBV6-3; clone size: -; CDR3 DNA: TGTGCCAGCAGTTATCAAGCGGGGGGGCCTTTCGGGGAGCTGTTTTTT; CDR3 protein: CASSYQAGGPFGELFF
D gene: -; J gene: TRBJ2-2; V gene: TRBV30; clone size: -; CDR3 DNA: TGTGCCTGGATCGTGGACACAAACACCGGGGAGCTGTTTTTT; CDR3 protein: CAWIVDTNTGELFF
D gene: -; J gene: TRBJ1-5; V gene: TRBV19; clone size: -; CDR3 DNA: TGTGCCAGTAGTCCTCCTCGGATCTACAATCAGCCCCAGCATTTT; CDR3 protein: CASSPPRIYNQPQHF
D gene: -; J gene: TRBJ2-3; V gene: TRBV7-8; clone size: many; CDR3 DNA: TGTGCCAGCAGCTTAGAACTTTCAGTCCCGAACACAGATACGCAGTATTTT; CDR3 protein: CASSLELSVPNTDTQYF
D gene: TRBD2; J gene: TRBJ2-2; V gene: TRBV10-2; clone size: many; CDR3 DNA: TGCGCCAGCACGCTAGCGGGAGGCACCGGGGAGCTGTTTTTT; CDR3 protein: CASTLAGGTGELFF
D gene: -; J gene: TRBJ2-7; V gene: TRBV7-6; clone size: few; CDR3 DNA: TGTGCCAGCAGCTCTTCCCCCAGGAACGAGCAGTACTTC; CDR3 protein: CASSSSPRNEQYF
D gene: -; J gene: TRBJ2-5; V gene: TRBV3-1; clone size: many; CDR3 DNA: TGTGCCAGCAGCCAAGATCGGGGGGCCGAGACCCAGTACTTC; CDR3 protein: CASSQDRGAETQYF
D gene: -; J gene: TRBJ1-1; V gene: TRBV7-2; clone size: -; CDR3 DNA: TGTGCCAGCGGCTTACGGATCTTGAACACTGAAGCTTTCTTT; CDR3 protein: CASGLRILNTEAFF
D gene: -; J gene: TRBJ2-7; V gene: TRBV27; clone size: few; CDR3 DNA: TGTGCCAGCAGTCCGGGGACTCCCCCGGCGGAGCAGTACTTC; CDR3 protein: CASSPGTPPAEQYF
D gene: TRBD2; J gene: TRBJ2-7; V gene: TRBV30; clone size: many; CDR3 DNA: TGTGCCTGGAGTGTACTGATTAGCGGGGGAGGCGAGCAGTACTTC; CDR3 protein: CAWSVLISGGGEQYF
D gene: -; J gene: TRBJ1-3; V gene: TRBV28; clone size: many; CDR3 DNA: TGTGCCAGCAGTTTAGAGGGCAGCGCCTCTGGAAACACCATATATTTT; CDR3 protein: CASSLEGSASGNTIYF
D gene: TRBD2; J gene: TRBJ2-3; V gene: TRBV19; clone size: few; CDR3 DNA: TGTGCCAGTAGTATAGTGCCTAGCGGGGGGCGAGATACGCAGTATTTT; CDR3 protein: CASSIVPSGGRDTQYF
D gene: -; J gene: TRBJ1-2; V gene: TRBV27; clone size: -; CDR3 DNA: TGTGCCAGCAGTTACCCAGGGCACGAAGGCTACACCTTC; CDR3 protein: CASSYPGHEGYTF
D gene: -; J gene: TRBJ2-6; V gene: TRBV4-1; clone size: many; CDR3 DNA: TGCGCCAGCAGCCCGTGGGGAAACTCTGGGGCCAACGTCCTGACTTTC; CDR3 protein: CASSPWGNSGANVLTF
D gene: TRBD2; J gene: TRBJ2-5; V gene: TRBV3-1; clone size: -; CDR3 DNA: TGTGCCAGCAGCCACCGCCTCGCAATAGCGGGATATCAAGAGACCCAGTACTTC; CDR3 protein: CASSHRLAIAGYQETQYF
D gene: TRBD1; J gene: TRBJ2-4; V gene: TRBV6-2/TRBV6-3; clone size: -; CDR3 DNA: TGTGCCAGCACTATGGGGACAGCCGAGCTAGCCAAAAACATTCAGTACTTC; CDR3 protein: CASTMGTAELAKNIQYF